The next 13 T cell receptor beta chains were all read from a single sample in a study of T cell responses to AZD1222 COVID-19 vaccine. Assay used: immunoSEQ multiplex PCR; TCRdb lists only in-frame clones, some missing. The repertoire consists of roughly 190,000 clones, with approximately 92% occurring once and the leading ten covering approximately 1.4%. Sample: peripheral blood, taken on day 0 of AZD1222 vaccination. The source is an adult in good health.

The V gene is TRBV3-1 (or the pseudogene TRBV3-2), the J gene TRBJ1-6; unclear D gene. CDR3 length: 13 residues. Germline lookup yields CDR1 LGHDT and CDR2 YNNKEL (reference sequence). Deletions cut 0 bases from V and 9 bases from J, with 6 bases between. Here the CDR3 reads CASSQDESSPLHF. In DNA form, the CDR3 reads TGTGCCAGCAGCCAAGACGAAAGTTCACCCCTCCACTTT.

This chain connects TRBV19 to TRBJ1-4; D gene ambiguous. V gave up 1 base and J gave up 2 bases, with 17 bases separating them. The CDR3 runs 18 residues. CDR1 and CDR2 from the germline V gene are LNHDA and SQIVND (reference sequence). CDR3 amino acids: CASSIVPVRISTNEKLFF. In nucleotides, the CDR3 is TGTGCCAGTAGTATAGTCCCCGTCCGGATCTCGACTAATGAAAAACTGTTTTTT.

The count of this clone is one. The gene calls are TRBV29-1 and TRBJ2-3; D unclear. Germline V lookup: CDR1 SQVTM, CDR2 ANQGSEA. This CDR3 has 12 residues. V shed 4 bases and J shed 6 bases, with 11 bases lying between them. The CDR3: CSVATGWDTQYF. For the CDR3, the DNA is TGCAGCGTTGCGACCGGGTGGGATACGCAGTATTTT.

V and J are TRBV19 and TRBJ1-2; no firm D call. The CDR3 has 12 amino acids. The germline V gene has CDR1 LNHDA and CDR2 SQIVND (reference sequence). V gave up 7 bases and J gave up 1 base, with 7 bases separating them. The CDR3 DNA follows: TGTGCCAGTACAACAGTTAACTATGGCTACACCTTC. Translation gives CASTTVNYGYTF. The full variable domain, rest sourced from reference TRBV19 and TRBJ1-2, is DGGITQSPKYLFRKEGQNVTLSCEQNLNHDAMYWYRQDPGQGLRLIYYSQIVNDFQKGDIAEGYSVSREKKESFPLTVTSAQKNPTAFYLCASTTVNYGYTFGSGTRLTVV.

V gene TRBV18 combines with J gene TRBJ1-6; D is undetermined. The germline gives CDR1 KGHSH, CDR2 LQKENI. This CDR3 has 15 amino acids. V gave up 3 bases and J gave up 4 bases, with 10 bases separating them. CDR3 residues: CASSPVPVYNSPLHF. In DNA form, the CDR3 reads TGTGCCAGCTCACCTGTGCCAGTTTATAATTCACCCCTCCACTTT.

The rearrangement links TRBV3-1 (or the pseudogene TRBV3-2) to TRBJ1-4, with a weak D call TRBD1 (5 bases). Trimming pared 1 base from V and 8 bases from J, leaving 11 bases between. The CDR3 has 14 amino acids. Germline V CDR1 and CDR2: LGHDT, YNNKEL (reference sequence). CDR3 sequence: CASSQGLRGEKLFF. The CDR3 DNA follows: TGTGCCAGCAGCCAAGGTTTGAGGGGCGAAAAACTGTTTTTT.

This chain joins TRBV7-9 and TRBJ2-5; a possible D gene is TRBD1 (6 bases). CDR3 length: 14 amino acids. The germline V gene has CDR1 SEHNR and CDR2 FQNEAQ (reference sequence). The germline V and J ends were trimmed by 5 bases and 1 base, with 11 bases remaining between them. CDR3 residues: CASSNQGSQETQYF. For the CDR3, the DNA is TGTGCCAGCAGCAATCAGGGGTCCCAAGAGACCCAGTACTTC.

The chain employs TRBV15 and TRBJ2-1, with a weak D call TRBD2 (6 bases). The CDR3 is 13 residues long. The germline gives CDR1 LNHNV, CDR2 YYDKDF (reference sequence). The V end lost 0 bases, the J end lost 10 bases, and 10 bases lay between the germline ends. The CDR3 nucleotides read TGTGCCACCAGCAGAGATAGGAGGGTCGAGCAGTTCTTC. Encoded protein: CATSRDRRVEQFF.

V is TRBV7-8 and J is TRBJ1-2, with a tentative D call TRBD1 (5 bases). V gave up 5 bases and J gave up 5 bases, with 18 bases separating them. Germline CDR1 SGHVS, CDR2 FQNEAQ. CDR3 size: 15 residues. CDR3 nucleotides: TGTGCCAGCAGCCTATCGGAGGCAGGGCCTTATGGCTACACCTTC. Translated: CASSLSEAGPYGYTF. Filled out from reference TRBV7-8 and TRBJ1-2, the complete variable domain reads GAGVSQSPRYKVAKRGQDVALRCDPISGHVSLFWYQQALGQGPEFLTYFQNEAQLDKSGLPSDRFFAERPEGSVSTLKIQRTQQEDSAVYLCASSLSEAGPYGYTFGSGTRLTVV.

The chain combines TRBV29-1 with TRBJ2-7; weak D call: TRBD2 (6 bases). CDR1 and CDR2 (germline): SQVTM, ANQGSEA. V was trimmed by 3 bases and J by 4 bases, leaving 13 bases between them. This CDR3 is 13 amino acids long. The CDR3 sequence is CSVEEGGRYEQYF. For the CDR3, the DNA is TGCAGCGTTGAGGAGGGAGGAAGGTACGAGCAGTACTTC.

The rearrangement uses TRBV19 and TRBJ1-1; D ambiguous. The V end lost 6 bases, the J end lost 3 bases, and 11 bases lay between the germline ends. CDR1 LNHDA and CDR2 SQIVND come from the germline V gene (reference sequence). The CDR3 covers 13 residues. The CDR3 coding sequence is TGTGCCAGTAGCCGATTCACGGACACTGAAGCTTTCTTT. This sequence encodes CASSRFTDTEAFF. The full variable domain, its missing parts supplied by reference TRBV19 and TRBJ1-1, is DGGITQSPKYLFRKEGQNVTLSCEQNLNHDAMYWYRQDPGQGLRLIYYSQIVNDFQKGDIAEGYSVSREKKESFPLTVTSAQKNPTAFYLCASSRFTDTEAFFGQGTRLTVV.

V is TRBV12-5 and J is TRBJ1-5; 8 bases are shared with TRBD1. Germline CDR1 and CDR2: LGHNT and FRNRAP. V dropped 8 bases and J dropped 0; count of bases not matched to a gene: 15. The CDR3 spans 18 residues. The CDR3 DNA follows: TGTGCTAGTTGTGTCTCGCAGGGGGCGGTGGGTAGCAATCAGCCCCAGCATTTT. Translated: CASCVSQGAVGSNQPQHF.

The chain combines TRBV5-4 with TRBJ2-5, with TRBD2 identical over 14 bases. The ends lost 0 bases at V and 0 bases at J; junction bases unmatched: 7. CDR1 SGHNT and CDR2 YYREEE come from the germline V gene (reference sequence). The CDR3 totals 19 residues. In DNA, the CDR3 is TGTGCCAGCAGCTTGGGACGGACTAGCGGGGGGATATACCAAGAGACCCAGTACTTC. Amino acid sequence: CASSLGRTSGGIYQETQYF.